The sequence of this TCR beta chain was determined in a study of T cell changes during pregnancy in multiple sclerosis. Germline values: CDR1 SGHNT, CDR2 YYREEE (reference sequence). Deletions cut 2 bases from V and 4 bases from J, with 9 bases between. This CDR3 is built from 14 residues. Assay used: immunoSEQ multiplex PCR; TCRdb lists only in-frame clones, some missing. The sample includes more than 40,000 clones, about 91% of them seen just once. The receptor was isolated from a female donor with multiple sclerosis, enrolled in a pregnancy study. The chain has TRBV5-4 and TRBJ2-2; a weak D match, TRBD2 (5 bases). The material sequenced was CD8+ T cells from peripheral blood mononuclear cells, taken after pregnancy. CDR3 DNA sequence: TGTGCCAGCAGCTTCGGGGTGGCCACCGGGGAGCTGTTTTTT. Amino acids: CASSFGVATGELFF.